The source of this T cell receptor (beta chain) is a study of CD8+ T cells in alopecia areata. Overall study context: A regimen of oral tofacitinib, 5 to 10 mg twice daily, was given to treated patients.

Extracted from the samples, RNA was reverse transcribed into cDNA to serve as the sequencing template. The repertoire was sequenced with immunoSEQ multiplex PCR; TCRdb's copy has only in-frame clones and lacks some. The sample has about 280,000 clones; about three fifths are singletons. Between the trimmed V and J ends, which lost 5 bases and 7 bases, there was a span of 17 bases. This CDR3 contains 14 residues. Germline V CDR1 and CDR2: MNHEY, SMNVEV (reference sequence). Documented treatment: oral pan-JAK inhibitor, 5-10 mg twice daily. This chain joins TRBV27 and TRBJ1-2; no reliable D call. This sequence was found in a human donor with alopecia areata. Sequencing used CD4+ T cells sorted from blood, obtained at week 24, from a patient treated with tofacitinib. The CDR3 DNA follows: TGTGCCAGCAGTCTCCGGAGGACTAGAGGTGGCTACACCTTC. Residues: CASSLRRTRGGYTF.